Listed below are T cell receptor beta chains from one sample, sequenced in a study of immune evolution from preneoplasia to lung adenocarcinoma. Libraries were prepared by immunoSEQ multiplex PCR; TCRdb keeps only in-frame clonotypes and omits some of them. The data show 3,500 to 4,500 clones, just under 80% seen once. Sequenced: FFPE adjacent normal lung tissue. The receptors derive from a person aged 60 to 85 with lung adenocarcinoma. Both conserved end residues are part of each CDR3. A D gene is named only where the DNA matches it firmly. Size values are once, few and many counts, or a class for expanded clones, and some rows have none.

cdr3_aa: CTSSQGQGRPGELFF
cdr3_nt: TGCACCAGCAGCCAGGGACAGGGGCGTCCCGGGGAGCTGTTTTTT
d_call: NA
cdr3_length: 15
clone_size: NA
j_call: TRBJ2-2
v_call: TRBV1

cdr3_aa: CASRQAGGAWTEAFF
cdr3_nt: TGTGCCAGCAGACAAGCCGGGGGGGCTTGGACTGAAGCTTTCTTT
d_call: NA
cdr3_length: 15
clone_size: NA
j_call: TRBJ1-1
v_call: TRBV7-2

cdr3_aa: CASSLGSAGSTDTQYF
cdr3_nt: TGTGCCAGCAGCTTAGGTTCGGCGGGTAGCACAGATACGCAGTATTTT
d_call: NA
cdr3_length: 16
clone_size: NA
j_call: TRBJ2-3
v_call: TRBV11-3

cdr3_aa: CASSFWGSYEQYF
cdr3_nt: TGTGCCAGCAGCTTTTGGGGCTCCTACGAGCAGTACTTC
d_call: NA
cdr3_length: 13
clone_size: NA
j_call: TRBJ2-7
v_call: TRBV5-5

cdr3_aa: CSVTSSSYEQYF
cdr3_nt: TGCAGCGTCACGTCGAGCTCCTACGAGCAGTACTTC
d_call: NA
cdr3_length: 12
clone_size: few
j_call: TRBJ2-7
v_call: TRBV29-1

cdr3_aa: CASRPLAGGAPGGTDTQYF
cdr3_nt: TGTGCCAGCCGCCCCCTAGCGGGAGGAGCCCCCGGGGGCACAGATACGCAGTATTTT
d_call: TRBD2
cdr3_length: 19
clone_size: once
j_call: TRBJ2-3
v_call: TRBV27

cdr3_aa: CSVEPRTEQETQYF
cdr3_nt: TGCAGCGTGGAACCCCGGACAGAACAAGAGACCCAGTACTTC
d_call: NA
cdr3_length: 14
clone_size: few
j_call: TRBJ2-5
v_call: TRBV29-1

cdr3_aa: CATQGTGELFF
cdr3_nt: TGTGCCACCCAGGGAACCGGGGAGCTGTTTTTT
d_call: NA
cdr3_length: 11
clone_size: once
j_call: TRBJ2-2
v_call: TRBV28

cdr3_aa: CASSKGRPNNQPQHF
cdr3_nt: TGTGCCAGCAGCAAAGGCCGCCCTAACAATCAGCCCCAGCATTTT
d_call: NA
cdr3_length: 15
clone_size: NA
j_call: TRBJ1-5
v_call: TRBV21-1

cdr3_aa: CASSTRQGPEAFF
cdr3_nt: TGTGCCAGCAGCACAAGACAGGGTCCGGAAGCTTTCTTT
d_call: TRBD1
cdr3_length: 13
clone_size: few
j_call: TRBJ1-1
v_call: TRBV5-4

cdr3_aa: CASSLYGGSHEQFF
cdr3_nt: TGTGCCAGCAGCTTATATGGGGGTAGCCATGAGCAGTTCTTC
d_call: NA
cdr3_length: 14
clone_size: once
j_call: TRBJ2-1
v_call: TRBV7-3

cdr3_aa: CASSPGGSRNTEAFF
cdr3_nt: TGCGCCAGCAGCCCGGGTGGGTCTAGAAACACTGAAGCTTTCTTT
d_call: NA
cdr3_length: 15
clone_size: few
j_call: TRBJ1-1
v_call: TRBV5-1

cdr3_aa: CASSYGTDTQYF
cdr3_nt: TGTGCCAGCAGTTACGGCACAGATACGCAGTATTTT
d_call: NA
cdr3_length: 12
clone_size: NA
j_call: TRBJ2-3
v_call: TRBV27

cdr3_aa: CASWSRDRGQGTEAFF
cdr3_nt: TGTGCCAGCTGGTCCCGGGACAGGGGGCAAGGAACTGAAGCTTTCTTT
d_call: TRBD1
cdr3_length: 16
clone_size: NA
j_call: TRBJ1-1
v_call: TRBV5-4

cdr3_aa: CASSLGQETQYF
cdr3_nt: TGTGCCAGCTCACTTGGACAAGAGACCCAGTACTTC
d_call: NA
cdr3_length: 12
clone_size: NA
j_call: TRBJ2-5
v_call: TRBV2

cdr3_aa: CSVDQGIDTQYF
cdr3_nt: TGCAGCGTTGATCAGGGTATAGATACGCAGTATTTT
d_call: NA
cdr3_length: 12
clone_size: NA
j_call: TRBJ2-3
v_call: TRBV29-1

cdr3_aa: CASSSGLAGGLGEQYF
cdr3_nt: TGTGCCAGCAGCTCCGGACTAGCGGGAGGCCTAGGGGAGCAGTACTTC
d_call: TRBD2
cdr3_length: 16
clone_size: NA
j_call: TRBJ2-7
v_call: TRBV5-4

cdr3_aa: CAISDWTANYGYTF
cdr3_nt: TGTGCCATCAGTGACTGGACAGCTAACTATGGCTACACCTTC
d_call: NA
cdr3_length: 14
clone_size: few
j_call: TRBJ1-2
v_call: TRBV10-3

cdr3_aa: CASSYPGDTQYF
cdr3_nt: TGTGCCAGTAGCTACCCCGGTGATACGCAGTATTTT
d_call: NA
cdr3_length: 12
clone_size: NA
j_call: TRBJ2-3
v_call: TRBV19

cdr3_aa: CASSYLAGGPYEQYF
cdr3_nt: TGTGCCAGCAGTTACCTAGCGGGAGGGCCATACGAGCAGTACTTC
d_call: TRBD2
cdr3_length: 15
clone_size: NA
j_call: TRBJ2-7
v_call: TRBV6-5

cdr3_aa: CASSLGAGGVQETQYF
cdr3_nt: TGTGCCAGCAGCTTGGGTGCAGGGGGCGTCCAAGAGACCCAGTACTTC
d_call: TRBD1
cdr3_length: 16
clone_size: NA
j_call: TRBJ2-5
v_call: TRBV5-8

cdr3_aa: CARPGRTYEQYF
cdr3_nt: TGTGCCAGGCCGGGCCGTACCTACGAGCAGTACTTC
d_call: NA
cdr3_length: 12
clone_size: NA
j_call: TRBJ2-7
v_call: TRBV19

cdr3_aa: CASSPQAWGRDRGNEQFF
cdr3_nt: TGTGCCAGCAGCCCCCAAGCTTGGGGGCGGGACAGGGGCAATGAGCAGTTCTTC
d_call: TRBD1
cdr3_length: 18
clone_size: once
j_call: TRBJ2-1
v_call: TRBV7-3

cdr3_aa: CASSLSQGGQYF
cdr3_nt: TGTGCCAGCAGCTTGTCTCAGGGGGGTCAGTACTTC
d_call: NA
cdr3_length: 12
clone_size: NA
j_call: TRBJ2-7
v_call: TRBV5-4

cdr3_aa: CASSPPDGRIPEADNYGYTF
cdr3_nt: TGCGCCAGCAGTCCCCCTGATGGGCGCATACCTGAAGCAGACAACTATGGCTACACCTTC
d_call: NA
cdr3_length: 20
clone_size: NA
j_call: TRBJ1-2
v_call: TRBV23-1

cdr3_aa: CASSQTSGAMVEQYF
cdr3_nt: TGTGCCAGCAGCCAAACCTCAGGGGCGATGGTCGAGCAGTACTTC
d_call: NA
cdr3_length: 15
clone_size: NA
j_call: TRBJ2-7
v_call: TRBV14

cdr3_aa: CATSRDQGATYEQYF
cdr3_nt: TGTGCCACCAGCAGAGATCAAGGCGCCACCTACGAGCAGTACTTC
d_call: NA
cdr3_length: 15
clone_size: NA
j_call: TRBJ2-7
v_call: TRBV15

cdr3_aa: CSVEEGPGQPQHF
cdr3_nt: TGCAGCGTTGAAGAAGGTCCGGGTCAGCCCCAGCATTTT
d_call: NA
cdr3_length: 13
clone_size: NA
j_call: TRBJ1-5
v_call: TRBV29-1

cdr3_aa: CASSLQGHNYTF
cdr3_nt: TGCGCCAGCAGCTTGCAGGGACACAACTACACCTTC
d_call: NA
cdr3_length: 12
clone_size: once
j_call: TRBJ1-2
v_call: TRBV5-1

cdr3_aa: CASSYPTGANGGYTF
cdr3_nt: TGTGCCAGCAGTTATCCCACAGGGGCTAATGGGGGCTACACCTTC
d_call: TRBD1
cdr3_length: 15
clone_size: NA
j_call: TRBJ1-2
v_call: TRBV6-6

cdr3_aa: CASSTMTGVVDEQFF
cdr3_nt: TGTGCCAGCAGCACCATGACGGGGGTGGTCGATGAGCAGTTCTTC
d_call: NA
cdr3_length: 15
clone_size: NA
j_call: TRBJ2-1
v_call: TRBV11-2

cdr3_aa: CASSSDWGTTETQYF
cdr3_nt: TGCGCCAGCAGCAGCGACTGGGGGACAACGGAGACCCAGTACTTC
d_call: NA
cdr3_length: 15
clone_size: once
j_call: TRBJ2-5
v_call: TRBV4-1

cdr3_aa: CAWSAPDRTDTQYF
cdr3_nt: TGTGCCTGGAGTGCGCCGGACCGCACAGATACGCAGTATTTT
d_call: NA
cdr3_length: 14
clone_size: NA
j_call: TRBJ2-3
v_call: TRBV30

cdr3_aa: CASSLGARDTQYF
cdr3_nt: TGTGCCAGCAGCTTAGGAGCCCGGGATACGCAGTATTTT
d_call: NA
cdr3_length: 13
clone_size: NA
j_call: TRBJ2-3
v_call: TRBV7-3

cdr3_aa: CASSGTSGSTYEQYF
cdr3_nt: TGTGCCAGCTCAGGTACTAGCGGGTCGACCTACGAGCAGTACTTC
d_call: TRBD2
cdr3_length: 15
clone_size: few
j_call: TRBJ2-7
v_call: TRBV18

cdr3_aa: CASSEFGTSRYEQYF
cdr3_nt: TGCGCCAGCAGTGAGTTTGGGACTAGCAGATACGAGCAGTACTTC
d_call: TRBD2
cdr3_length: 15
clone_size: NA
j_call: TRBJ2-7
v_call: TRBV10-2

cdr3_aa: CASSLLLAGTGELFF
cdr3_nt: TGCGCCAGCAGCCTCCTGCTAGCGGGAACCGGGGAGCTGTTTTTT
d_call: TRBD2
cdr3_length: 15
clone_size: NA
j_call: TRBJ2-2
v_call: TRBV5-1

cdr3_aa: CATRRATRTGGQETQYF
cdr3_nt: TGTGCCACCAGAAGAGCTACCCGGACCGGGGGCCAAGAGACCCAGTACTTC
d_call: NA
cdr3_length: 17
clone_size: NA
j_call: TRBJ2-5
v_call: TRBV15

cdr3_aa: CASTGTATGELFF
cdr3_nt: TGTGCCAGCACCGGGACCGCCACCGGGGAGCTGTTTTTT
d_call: NA
cdr3_length: 13
clone_size: NA
j_call: TRBJ2-2
v_call: TRBV2

cdr3_aa: CASLARPVGEQYF
cdr3_nt: TGTGCCAGTCTAGCTCGACCGGTTGGGGAGCAGTACTTC
d_call: NA
cdr3_length: 13
clone_size: NA
j_call: TRBJ2-7
v_call: TRBV9